This TCR beta chain was profiled in a study of cytomegalovirus exposure and HLA in healthy donors. Notes on the study in general: Diagnosis of cytomegalovirus status made by the classifier reportedly showed high specificity and sensitivity. Later analysis reportedly placed an Asian-associated ancestry cluster below the roughly 630-donor mean in N-insertions.

Researchers ran the PCR with 60 Vbeta and 13 Jbeta primers. The method was immunoSEQ multiplex PCR; TCRdb's version includes in-frame clones alone and lacks a portion of them. Here the sample spans about 130,000 clones, 80% to 85% being singletons. The CDR3 length is 16 residues. Per the germline V gene, CDR1 is MNHEY and CDR2 is SVGAGI. V lost 4 bases, J lost 7 bases, and 9 bases stayed unmatched. The count of this clone is one. Its antigen is unknown. This clonotype originated in a boy younger than 18 in good health and CMV-seronegative. The sample comprised PBMCs. The chain carries TRBV6-5 and TRBJ2-7; TRBD2 matches 14 bases. The CDR3 spells CASSSPGLAGGREQYF. The CDR3 DNA follows: TGTGCCAGCAGTTCGCCAGGACTAGCGGGAGGCCGGGAGCAGTACTTC.